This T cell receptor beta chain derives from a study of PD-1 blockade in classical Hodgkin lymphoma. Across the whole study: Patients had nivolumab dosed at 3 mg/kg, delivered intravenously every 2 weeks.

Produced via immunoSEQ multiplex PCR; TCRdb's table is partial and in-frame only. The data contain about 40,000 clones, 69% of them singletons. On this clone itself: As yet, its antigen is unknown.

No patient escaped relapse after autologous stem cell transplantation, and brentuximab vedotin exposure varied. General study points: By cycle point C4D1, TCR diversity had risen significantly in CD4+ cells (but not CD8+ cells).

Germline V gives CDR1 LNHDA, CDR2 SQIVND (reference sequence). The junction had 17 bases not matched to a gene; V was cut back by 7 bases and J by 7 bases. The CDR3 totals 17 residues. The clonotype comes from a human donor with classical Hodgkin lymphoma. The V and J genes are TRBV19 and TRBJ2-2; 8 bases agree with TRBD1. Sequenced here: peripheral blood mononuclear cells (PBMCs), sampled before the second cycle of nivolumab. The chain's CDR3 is CASTPRPGGVVGGELFF. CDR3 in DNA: TGTGCCAGTACCCCGCGACCAGGGGGCGTCGTAGGCGGGGAGCTGTTTTTT.